This is a list of T cell receptor beta chains from one sample in a study of cytotoxic CD8 clonotypes in ibrutinib-treated CLL. Assay: immunoSEQ multiplex PCR; the TCRdb copy retains only in-frame clones and omits some. The sample shows 95,000 to 100,000 clones, 78% of them seen only once. The sample was PBMCs, taken after 12 months of ibrutinib treatment. The receptors here all came from a human donor with chronic lymphocytic leukemia. The CDR3 runs from the conserved cysteine through the conserved F or W. A D gene is named only where the DNA matches it firmly. Expanded clones get a size class; other rows say once, few or many, or leave the size out.

d_gene	v_gene	abundance	j_gene	CDR3nt	CDR3aa
-	TRBV7-8	-	TRBJ2-2	TGTGCCAGCAGCTACCCCACCAGGGACGCGAACACCGGGGAGCTGTTTTTT	CASSYPTRDANTGELFF
TRBD2	TRBV27	-	TRBJ2-7	TGTGCCAGCAGCTCTACTAGCGCGGTAACCTACGAGCAGTACTTC	CASSSTSAVTYEQYF
TRBD1	TRBV15	-	TRBJ2-7	TGTGCCACCAGCAGAGATCAGGGGACAGGGGTCAGCTCCTACGAGCAGTACTTC	CATSRDQGTGVSSYEQYF
TRBD1	TRBV11-3	-	TRBJ2-5	TGTGCCAGCAGCTTTGAGTCGGGACAGCAAGAGACCCAGTACTTC	CASSFESGQQETQYF
-	TRBV11-3	-	TRBJ1-2	TGTGCCAGCAGCTTAGACGGCGGTTCGTATGGCTACACCTTC	CASSLDGGSYGYTF
TRBD2	TRBV7-3	-	TRBJ2-3	TGTGCCAGCAGCTTAAGACTAGCGGGGGGAAAAGATACGCAGTATTTT	CASSLRLAGGKDTQYF
-	TRBV30	few	TRBJ2-7	TGTGCCTGGAGCGCGGACGGTTACGAGCAGTACTTC	CAWSADGYEQYF
-	TRBV29-1	-	TRBJ1-2	TGCAGCGTTGGGCAGGATGGCTACACCTTC	CSVGQDGYTF
-	TRBV28	-	TRBJ1-2	TGTGCCAGCAGTTTAGGTGCCGGACCTAACTATGGCTACACCTTC	CASSLGAGPNYGYTF
TRBD1	TRBV15	-	TRBJ1-1	TGTGCCACCAGCAGGGGACAGGTCATCACTGAAGCTTTCTTT	CATSRGQVITEAFF
TRBD1	TRBV11-3	-	TRBJ1-5	TGTGCCAGCAGCCCGGGACAGGGAAGCAATCAGCCCCAGCATTTT	CASSPGQGSNQPQHF
-	TRBV28	few	TRBJ1-2	TGTGCCAGCGGGACATATAACTATGGCTACACCTTC	CASGTYNYGYTF
-	TRBV30	-	TRBJ2-5	TGTGCCTGGAGCGCAGGCGCCGAGACCCAGTACTTC	CAWSAGAETQYF
-	TRBV5-4	-	TRBJ2-3	TGTGCCAGCAGTCCTCAACACACAGATACGCAGTATTTT	CASSPQHTDTQYF